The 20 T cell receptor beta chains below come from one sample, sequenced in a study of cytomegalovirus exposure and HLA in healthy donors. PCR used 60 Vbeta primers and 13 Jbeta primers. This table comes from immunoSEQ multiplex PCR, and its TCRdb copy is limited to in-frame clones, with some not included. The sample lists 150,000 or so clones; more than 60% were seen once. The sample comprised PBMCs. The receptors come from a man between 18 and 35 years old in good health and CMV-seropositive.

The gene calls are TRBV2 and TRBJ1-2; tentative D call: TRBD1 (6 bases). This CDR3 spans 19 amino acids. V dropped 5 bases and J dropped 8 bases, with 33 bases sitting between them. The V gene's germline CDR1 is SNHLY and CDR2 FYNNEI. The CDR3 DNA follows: TGTGCCAGCAGTTTCCAACGACAGGCGAAAGCCCCCTCCGGGTCCGGCTACACCTTC. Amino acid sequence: CASSFQRQAKAPSGSGYTF.

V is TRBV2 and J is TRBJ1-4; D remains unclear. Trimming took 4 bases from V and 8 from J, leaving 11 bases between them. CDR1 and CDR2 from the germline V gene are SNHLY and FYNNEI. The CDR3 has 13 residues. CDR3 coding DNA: TGTGCCAGCAGTGGAGGGTTCGGCGAAAAACTGTTTTTT. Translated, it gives CASSGGFGEKLFF.

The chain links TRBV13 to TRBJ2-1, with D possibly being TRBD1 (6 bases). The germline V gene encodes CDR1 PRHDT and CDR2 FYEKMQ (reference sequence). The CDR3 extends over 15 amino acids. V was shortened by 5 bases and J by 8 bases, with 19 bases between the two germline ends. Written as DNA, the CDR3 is TGTGCCAGCAGCACTGAGGGGACAAGTCACGATGAGCAGTTCTTC. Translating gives CASSTEGTSHDEQFF.

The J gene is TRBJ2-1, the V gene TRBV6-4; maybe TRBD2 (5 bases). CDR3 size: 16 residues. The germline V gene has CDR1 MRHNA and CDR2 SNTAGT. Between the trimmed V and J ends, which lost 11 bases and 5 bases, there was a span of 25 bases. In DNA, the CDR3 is TGTGCCCGGGAAGCGGAGCGTAGGATTATTCACAATGAGCAGTTCTTC. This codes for CAREAERRIIHNEQFF.

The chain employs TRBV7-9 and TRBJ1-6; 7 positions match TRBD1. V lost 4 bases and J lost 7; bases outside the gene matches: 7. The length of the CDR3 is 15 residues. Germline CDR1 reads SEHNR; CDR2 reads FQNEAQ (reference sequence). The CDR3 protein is CASSSWGQRNSPLHF. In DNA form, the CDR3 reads TGTGCCAGCAGCTCATGGGGACAGAGGAATTCACCCCTCCACTTT. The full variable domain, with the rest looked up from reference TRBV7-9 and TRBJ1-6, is DTGVSQNPRHKITKRGQNVTFRCDPISEHNRLYWYRQTLGQGPEFLTYFQNEAQLEKSRLLSDRFSAERPKGSFSTLEIQRTEQGDSAMYLCASSSWGQRNSPLHFGNGTRLTVT.

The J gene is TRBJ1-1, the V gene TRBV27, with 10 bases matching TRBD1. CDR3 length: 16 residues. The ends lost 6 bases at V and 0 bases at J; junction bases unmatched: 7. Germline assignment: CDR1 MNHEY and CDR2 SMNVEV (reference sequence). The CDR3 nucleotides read TGTGCCAGCAGAACTTATGGACAGGGGGTGAACACTGAAGCTTTCTTT. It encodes CASRTYGQGVNTEAFF.

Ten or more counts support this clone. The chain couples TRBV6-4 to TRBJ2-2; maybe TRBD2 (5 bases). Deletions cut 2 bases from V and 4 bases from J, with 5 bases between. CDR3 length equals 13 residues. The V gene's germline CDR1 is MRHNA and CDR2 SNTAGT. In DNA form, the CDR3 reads TGTGCCAGCAGTGACGGGAGCACCGGGGAGCTGTTTTTT. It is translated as CASSDGSTGELFF.

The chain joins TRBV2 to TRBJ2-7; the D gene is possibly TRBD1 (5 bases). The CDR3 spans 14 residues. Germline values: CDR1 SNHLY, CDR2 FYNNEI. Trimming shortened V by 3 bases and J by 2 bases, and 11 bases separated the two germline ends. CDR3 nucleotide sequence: TGTGCCAGCAGTGATATCCAGGGAACCTACGAGCAGTACTTC. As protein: CASSDIQGTYEQYF.

The CDR3 loop reads CTSSQGGTCAYNEQFF. The CDR3 DNA follows: TGCACCAGCAGCCAGGGGGGGACCTGCGCCTACAATGAGCAGTTCTTC. The V and J genes are TRBV1 and TRBJ2-1; the D call TRBD2 from the table was never checked on the DNA. TRBV1 is a recognized pseudogene. The CDR3 has 16 residues.

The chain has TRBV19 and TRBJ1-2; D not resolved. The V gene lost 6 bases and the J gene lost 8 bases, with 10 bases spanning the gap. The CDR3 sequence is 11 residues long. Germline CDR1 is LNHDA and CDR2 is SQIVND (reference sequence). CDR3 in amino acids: CASRTFSGYTF. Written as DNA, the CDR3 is TGTGCCAGTAGAACATTTTCGGGCTACACCTTC.

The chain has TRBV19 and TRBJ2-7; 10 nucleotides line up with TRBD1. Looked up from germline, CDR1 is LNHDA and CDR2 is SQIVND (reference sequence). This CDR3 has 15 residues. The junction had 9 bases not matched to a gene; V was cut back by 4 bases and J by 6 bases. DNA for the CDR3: TGTGCCAGTAGTACCACCTACCGGGACAGGGGCGAGCAGTACTTC. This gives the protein CASSTTYRDRGEQYF.

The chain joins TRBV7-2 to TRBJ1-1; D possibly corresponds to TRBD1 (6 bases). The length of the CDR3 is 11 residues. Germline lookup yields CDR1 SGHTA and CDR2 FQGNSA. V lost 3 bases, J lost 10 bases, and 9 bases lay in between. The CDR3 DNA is TGTGCCAGCAGCTTCACAGGGTCAGCTTTCTTT. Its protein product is CASSFTGSAFF.

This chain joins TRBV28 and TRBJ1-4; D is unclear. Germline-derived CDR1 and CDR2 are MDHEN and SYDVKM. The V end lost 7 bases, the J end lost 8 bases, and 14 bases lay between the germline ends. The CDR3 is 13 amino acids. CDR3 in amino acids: CASTTPDNEKLFF. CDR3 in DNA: TGTGCCAGCACGACCCCTGACAACGAAAAACTGTTTTTT.

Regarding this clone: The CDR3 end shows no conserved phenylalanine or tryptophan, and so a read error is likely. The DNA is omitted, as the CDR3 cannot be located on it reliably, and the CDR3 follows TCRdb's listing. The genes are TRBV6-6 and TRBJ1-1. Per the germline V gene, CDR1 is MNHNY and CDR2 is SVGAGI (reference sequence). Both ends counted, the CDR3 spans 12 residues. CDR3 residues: CASSYAPMEFAG.

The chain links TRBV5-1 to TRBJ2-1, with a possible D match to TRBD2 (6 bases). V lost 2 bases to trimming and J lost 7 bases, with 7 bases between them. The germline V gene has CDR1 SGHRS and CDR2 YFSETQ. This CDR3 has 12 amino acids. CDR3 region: CASSFRENEQFF. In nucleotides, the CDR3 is TGCGCCAGCAGCTTTCGGGAGAATGAGCAGTTCTTC. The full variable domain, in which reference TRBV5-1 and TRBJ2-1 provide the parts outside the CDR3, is KAGVTQTPRYLIKTRGQQVTLSCSPISGHRSVSWYQQTPGQGLQFLFEYFSETQRNKGNFPGRFSGRQFSNSRSEMNVSTLELGDSALYLCASSFRENEQFFGPGTRLTVL.

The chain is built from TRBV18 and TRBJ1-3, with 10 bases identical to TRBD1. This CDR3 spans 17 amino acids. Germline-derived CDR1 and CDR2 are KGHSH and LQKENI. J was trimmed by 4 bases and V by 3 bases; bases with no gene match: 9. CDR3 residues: CASSPTNRDRGGNTIYF. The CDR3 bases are TGTGCCAGCTCACCCACAAACCGGGACAGGGGAGGAAACACCATATATTTT.

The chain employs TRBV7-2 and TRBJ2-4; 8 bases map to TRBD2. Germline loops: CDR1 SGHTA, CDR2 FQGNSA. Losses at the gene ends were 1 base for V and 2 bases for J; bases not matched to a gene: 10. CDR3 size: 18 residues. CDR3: CASSLGYLQRESKNIQYF. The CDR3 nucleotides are TGTGCCAGCAGCTTAGGTTACCTGCAGCGGGAGTCCAAAAACATTCAGTACTTC.

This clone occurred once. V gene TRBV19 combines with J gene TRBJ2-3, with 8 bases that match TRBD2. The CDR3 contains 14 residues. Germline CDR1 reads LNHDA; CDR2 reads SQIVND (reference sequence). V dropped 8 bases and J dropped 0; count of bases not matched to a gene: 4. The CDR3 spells CASAASGSTDTQYF. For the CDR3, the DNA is TGTGCCAGTGCGGCTAGCGGGAGCACAGATACGCAGTATTTT.

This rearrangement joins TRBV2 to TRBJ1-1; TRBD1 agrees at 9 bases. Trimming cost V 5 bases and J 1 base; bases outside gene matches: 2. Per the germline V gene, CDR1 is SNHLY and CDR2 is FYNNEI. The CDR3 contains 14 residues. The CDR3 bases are TGTGCCAGCAGTTGGACAGGGGAGAACACTGAAGCTTTCTTT. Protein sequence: CASSWTGENTEAFF.

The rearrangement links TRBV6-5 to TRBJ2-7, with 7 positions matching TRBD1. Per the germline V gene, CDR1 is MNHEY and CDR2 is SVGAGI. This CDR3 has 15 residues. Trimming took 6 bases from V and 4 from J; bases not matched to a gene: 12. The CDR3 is CASRRMKQGIYEQYF. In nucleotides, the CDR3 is TGTGCCAGCAGACGAATGAAACAGGGGATTTACGAGCAGTACTTC.